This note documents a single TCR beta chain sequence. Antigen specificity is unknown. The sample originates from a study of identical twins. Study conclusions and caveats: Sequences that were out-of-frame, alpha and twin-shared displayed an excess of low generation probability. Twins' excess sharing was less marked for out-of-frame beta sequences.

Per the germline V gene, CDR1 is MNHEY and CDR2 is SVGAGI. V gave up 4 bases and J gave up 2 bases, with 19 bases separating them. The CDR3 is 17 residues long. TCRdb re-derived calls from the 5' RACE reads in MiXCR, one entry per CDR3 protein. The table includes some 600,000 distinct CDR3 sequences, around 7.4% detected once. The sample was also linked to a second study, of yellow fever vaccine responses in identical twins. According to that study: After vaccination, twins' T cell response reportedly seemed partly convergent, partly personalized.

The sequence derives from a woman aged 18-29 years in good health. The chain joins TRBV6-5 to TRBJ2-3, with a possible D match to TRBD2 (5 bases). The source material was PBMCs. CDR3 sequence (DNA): TGTGCCAGCAGTTCCGAGGCGGGCATCCGCACCACAGATACGCAGTATTTT. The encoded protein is CASSSEAGIRTTDTQYF.